One sample yielded the 31 T cell receptor beta chains listed below, sequenced in a study of beta chain features in type 1 diabetes. Reverse transcribing all isolated RNA meant expressed TCRB transcripts were sequenced. Sequencing was performed with immunoSEQ multiplex PCR; in TCRdb, only in-frame clones are kept and a portion is missing. Seen here are about 150,000 clones, about 7.3% observed once, and the top ten hold 0.5% to 0.65%. Sequenced input: central memory CD4+ T cells from blood. All receptors derive from a man aged 18 to 30 in good health.

This clone has at least ten counts. Other nucleotide sequences from this sample produce the same CDR3. V usage is TRBV29-1 and J usage is TRBJ2-1; 9 positions match TRBD1. From germline, CDR1 is SQVTM and CDR2 ANQGSEA. There are 11 residues in the CDR3. The V gene end was trimmed by 7 bases and the J gene end by 7 bases; junction bases not matched to a gene: 2. CDR3 sequence reads: CSADRGNEQFF. The CDR3 bases are TGCAGCGCCGACAGGGGGAATGAGCAGTTCTTC.

The chain has TRBV7-9 and TRBJ1-1; D unclear. CDR3 size: 15 residues. The ends were cut back, 4 bases at V and 3 bases at J, with 15 bases in the middle. Per the germline V gene, CDR1 is SEHNR and CDR2 is FQNEAQ (reference sequence). The CDR3 coding sequence is TGTGCCAGCAGCTCTATCTTAGTAGCGGACACTGAAGCTTTCTTT. Protein: CASSSILVADTEAFF.

This clone was detected only a few times. CDR3 residues: CASSSGTGYTGELFF. The CDR3 nucleotides read TGCGCCAGCAGTTCCGGGACAGGGTACACCGGGGAGCTGTTTTTT. This chain uses TRBV5-1 with TRBJ2-2, with 9 bases aligning to TRBD1. The trim removed 5 bases at V and 3 bases at J, leaving 5 bases unmatched. In germline, CDR1 is SGHRS, CDR2 YFSETQ. This CDR3 contains 15 residues. Full variable domain (outside the CDR3, taken from reference TRBV5-1 and TRBJ2-2): KAGVTQTPRYLIKTRGQQVTLSCSPISGHRSVSWYQQTPGQGLQFLFEYFSETQRNKGNFPGRFSGRQFSNSRSEMNVSTLELGDSALYLCASSSGTGYTGELFFGEGSRLTVL.

The DNA of the CDR3 is TGTGCCAGTAGTTCCGTGACCGGGATACAAGAGACCCAGTACTTC. Translating it yields CASSSVTGIQETQYF. The V gene is TRBV19, the J gene TRBJ2-5; possible D gene TRBD2, 5 bases. The germline V and J ends were trimmed by 5 bases and 2 bases, with 15 bases remaining between them. The CDR3 length is 15 residues. From germline, CDR1 is LNHDA and CDR2 SQIVND (reference sequence).

This clone appeared a few times. This chain joins TRBV19 and TRBJ2-7; 8 nucleotides match TRBD2. After removal of 4 bases from V and 10 bases from J, the junction contained 15 bases not matched to a gene. The CDR3 is 15 amino acids. The germline V gene encodes CDR1 LNHDA and CDR2 SQIVND (reference sequence). The CDR3 DNA follows: TGTGCCAGTAGTACCCCGGGAGGGCCGGAAAGACCACAGTACTTC. Protein product: CASSTPGGPERPQYF.

This chain connects TRBV18 to TRBJ2-7; D may be TRBD1 (7 bases). The length of the CDR3 is 14 residues. The germline V gene has CDR1 KGHSH and CDR2 LQKENI. The V gene lost 1 base and the J gene lost 6 bases, with 13 bases spanning the gap. CDR3 in amino acids: CASSPQGQEGEQYF. CDR3 bases: TGTGCCAGCTCACCACAAGGACAGGAGGGCGAGCAGTACTTC.

This clone came up a few times. The rearrangement links TRBV19 to TRBJ1-5; D perhaps matches TRBD1 (6 bases). Trimming left V 6 bases short and J 5 bases short, with 17 bases between. This CDR3 comprises 15 residues. CDR1 and CDR2 (germline): LNHDA, SQIVND (reference sequence). The CDR3: CASRRDILTDQPQHF. The CDR3 DNA is TGTGCCAGTAGACGGGACATCCTAACGGATCAGCCCCAGCATTTT.

This clone was detected a few times. The chain has TRBV10-3 and TRBJ2-2, with a possible D match to TRBD1 (5 bases). V was pared by 5 bases and J by 0 bases, with 10 bases between. Germline values: CDR1 ENHRY, CDR2 SYGVKD. There are 15 residues in the CDR3. CDR3 DNA sequence: TGTGCCATCAGTTACGACAGCCCGAACACCGGGGAGCTGTTTTTT. It is translated as CAISYDSPNTGELFF.

This chain connects TRBV6-5 to TRBJ2-5, with D possibly TRBD1 on 6 matching bases. Trimming removed 6 bases at V and 1 base at J, with 9 bases between. The CDR3 spans 13 residues. In germline, CDR1 is MNHEY, CDR2 SVGAGI. The CDR3 sequence is CASRRTVQETQYF. The CDR3 nucleotides read TGTGCCAGCAGACGGACAGTCCAAGAGACCCAGTACTTC.

This clone appeared a few times. The chain links TRBV27 to TRBJ2-7; TRBD1 agrees at 8 bases. Trimming at V came to 4 bases and at J to 0 bases, leaving 2 bases not matched to a gene. Germline CDR1 is MNHEY and CDR2 is SMNVEV (reference sequence). The CDR3 sequence is 14 residues long. For the CDR3, the DNA is TGTGCCAGCAGTTCCGACAGGGGCTCCTACGAGCAGTACTTC. It is translated as CASSSDRGSYEQYF.

This clone was counted once. The rearrangement links TRBV27 to TRBJ1-1, with 7 bases matching TRBD1. V gave up 1 base and J gave up 6 bases; unmatched junction bases: 8. This CDR3 contains 15 residues. Germline values: CDR1 MNHEY, CDR2 SMNVEV (reference sequence). This CDR3 reads CASSLFLGGASEAFF. The CDR3 region has the DNA TGTGCCAGCAGTTTATTTCTAGGGGGCGCATCTGAAGCTTTCTTT.

The chain couples TRBV28 to TRBJ2-7; perhaps TRBD1 as D (6 bases). This CDR3 spans 14 amino acids. V lost 9 bases and J 2 bases, leaving 17 bases between the germline ends. Germline V CDR1 and CDR2: MDHEN, SYDVKM. The CDR3 spells CARNLRDIPYEQYF. The CDR3 DNA follows: TGTGCCAGAAACCTCCGGGACATTCCCTACGAGCAGTACTTC.

The rearrangement uses TRBV14 and TRBJ2-7; D might be TRBD1 (5 bases). Trimming cost V 1 base and J 13 bases, with 11 bases left between them. The germline V gene has CDR1 SGHDN and CDR2 FVKESK. The CDR3 totals 11 residues. CDR3 sequence reads: CASSQGGRAYF. CDR3 coding DNA: TGTGCCAGCAGCCAAGGGGGCAGGGCCTACTTC.

The CDR3 coding sequence is TGTGCCAGCAGTGAAGGCGGGAGGGGGGAGACCCAGTACTTC. Translating it yields CASSEGGRGETQYF. The chain combines TRBV2 with TRBJ2-5, with 9 bases identical to TRBD2. The CDR3 consists of 14 residues. Unmatched junction bases numbered 2, after V lost 1 base and J lost 5 bases. From germline, CDR1 is SNHLY and CDR2 FYNNEI.

This clone was seen only a few times. The rearrangement uses TRBV7-9 and TRBJ2-2; D may be TRBD2 (6 bases). V dropped 5 bases and J dropped 8 bases, with 27 bases sitting between them. The CDR3 spans 18 residues. Germline V CDR1 and CDR2: SEHNR, FQNEAQ (reference sequence). The CDR3 is CASSLLGGIRQPSGELFF. CDR3 coding DNA: TGTGCCAGCAGCCTCCTGGGGGGTATAAGGCAACCGTCGGGGGAGCTGTTTTTT.

This clone showed up just a few times. CDR3 sequence (DNA): TGTGCCAGCAGTCTGGACAGCGACACTGAAGCTTTCTTT. Its protein is CASSLDSDTEAFF. The gene calls are TRBV6-5 and TRBJ1-1; D possibly corresponds to TRBD1 (6 bases). Trimming pared 5 bases from V and 3 bases from J, leaving 10 bases between. In germline, CDR1 is MNHEY, CDR2 SVGAGI. This CDR3 region has 13 residues.

The rearrangement links TRBV11-1 to TRBJ2-3, with 9 bases that match TRBD2. Germline trimming cut 1 base from V and 5 bases from J; bases unmatched to any gene: 7. CDR1 and CDR2 (germline): SGHAT, FQDESV (reference sequence). The CDR3 is 16 amino acids. CDR3 loop: CASSLVAGGLGDTQYF. CDR3 coding DNA: TGTGCCAGCAGCTTAGTTGCGGGGGGGTTGGGAGATACGCAGTATTTT. Filled out from reference TRBV11-1 and TRBJ2-3, the complete variable domain reads EAEVAQSPRYKITEKSQAVAFWCDPISGHATLYWYRQILGQGPELLVQFQDESVVDDSQLPKDRFSAERLKGVDSTLKIQPAELGDSAMYLCASSLVAGGLGDTQYFGPGTRLTVL.

The chain is built from TRBV4-1 and TRBJ1-4; 7 nucleotides line up with TRBD1. CDR3 length equals 15 residues. V gave up 0 bases and J gave up 6 bases; unmatched junction bases: 4. Germline V gene sequence: CDR1 MGHRA, CDR2 YSYEKL. The chain's CDR3 is CASSQDRQGYEKLFF. DNA for the CDR3: TGCGCCAGCAGCCAAGATAGACAGGGATATGAAAAACTGTTTTTT.

Here the CDR3 reads CSVDLGQGALPTYEQYF. CDR3 nucleotide sequence: TGCAGCGTTGACTTGGGACAGGGGGCTCTCCCTACCTACGAGCAGTACTTC. The chain links TRBV29-1 to TRBJ2-7; 12 nucleotides align to TRBD1. CDR1 and CDR2 (germline): SQVTM, ANQGSEA. V shed 3 bases, J shed 2 bases, and the junction held 11 bases outside the gene matches. This CDR3 contains 17 residues.

This clone appeared a few times. Here the CDR3 reads CASSLGQGLTDTQYF. The DNA of the CDR3 is TGTGCCAGCAGCCTCGGACAGGGGTTAACAGATACGCAGTATTTT. The chain links TRBV9 to TRBJ2-3; 9 bases line up with TRBD1. Germline loops: CDR1 SGDLS, CDR2 YYNGEE. With 4 bases clipped from V and 3 bases from J, the junction kept 6 bases outside the gene matches. CDR3 size: 15 residues.

The rearrangement uses TRBV7-9 and TRBJ2-7; 10 nucleotides align to TRBD1. Losses at the gene ends were 4 bases for V and 3 bases for J; bases not matched to a gene: 18. The CDR3 loop spans 19 amino acids. The germline CDR1 and CDR2 sequences are SEHNR and FQNEAQ (reference sequence). The CDR3 sequence: CASSSPGRAGTGAFYEQYF. DNA of the CDR3: TGTGCCAGCAGCTCCCCAGGGCGGGCCGGGACAGGGGCGTTCTACGAGCAGTACTTC.

This clone showed up just a few times. The V and J genes are TRBV9 and TRBJ2-3, with TRBD2 matching 8 bases. CDR1 and CDR2 from the germline V gene are SGDLS and YYNGEE. CDR3 length: 14 residues. Trimming removed 6 bases from V and 4 bases from J; junction bases left unmatched: 7. The CDR3 DNA reads TGTGCCAGCACGACGGGGGGGTCCCCAGATACGCAGTATTTT. Its protein is CASTTGGSPDTQYF.

This clone was recorded a few times. The CDR3 bases are TGTGCCAGCAGTTACTCGACAGGGGGAAACACCATATATTTT. Translation: CASSYSTGGNTIYF. The gene calls are TRBV6-5 and TRBJ1-3; 7 nucleotides align to TRBD1. The CDR3 sequence is 14 residues long. J was trimmed by 4 bases and V by 0 bases; bases with no gene match: 0. Germline V gene lookup returns CDR1 MNHEY and CDR2 SVGAGI.

In its sample, this clone was seen many times. The rearrangement links TRBV29-1 to TRBJ2-3; D might be TRBD1 (5 bases). Trimming stripped 8 bases from V and 3 bases from J, with 18 bases between. The CDR3 covers 14 residues. Germline V gene lookup returns CDR1 SQVTM and CDR2 ANQGSEA. CDR3 coding DNA: TGCAGCAGTGAAGGGGCCTTAGGTACAGATACGCAGTATTTT. Amino acids: CSSEGALGTDTQYF.

This clone has a handful of counts. The CDR3 loop is CASSPELEVNEQYF. For the CDR3, the DNA is TGCGCCAGCAGCCCGGAGTTGGAAGTCAACGAGCAGTACTTC. The chain has TRBV5-1 and TRBJ2-7, with D unclear. CDR1 and CDR2 from the germline V gene are SGHRS and YFSETQ. The CDR3 runs to 14 residues. Deletions cut 4 bases from V and 5 bases from J, with 16 bases between. The complete variable domain, with remaining parts taken from reference TRBV5-1 and TRBJ2-7, reads KAGVTQTPRYLIKTRGQQVTLSCSPISGHRSVSWYQQTPGQGLQFLFEYFSETQRNKGNFPGRFSGRQFSNSRSEMNVSTLELGDSALYLCASSPELEVNEQYFGPGTRLTVT.

J is TRBJ2-3 and V is TRBV5-1, with 9 positions matching TRBD2. Unmatched junction bases numbered 11, after V lost 4 bases and J lost 2 bases. This CDR3 contains 17 residues. Germline V gene lookup returns CDR1 SGHRS and CDR2 YFSETQ. The CDR3 nucleotides are TGCGCCAGCAGCCCCGTGGGAGCGGGAGGTGTCACAGATACGCAGTATTTT. The encoded protein is CASSPVGAGGVTDTQYF.

V gene TRBV18 combines with J gene TRBJ2-1; no definite D call. V lost 7 bases, J lost 4 bases, and 17 bases lay in between. This CDR3 comprises 15 residues. Germline V gene data show CDR1 as KGHSH and CDR2 as LQKENI. Here the CDR3 reads CASLPGSNPYNEQFF. The CDR3 DNA is TGTGCCAGCTTACCCGGGTCCAACCCATACAATGAGCAGTTCTTC.

The gene calls are TRBV28 and TRBJ1-1, with 8 bases identical to TRBD1. The CDR3 loop spans 13 amino acids. The ends lost 8 bases at V and 11 bases at J; junction bases unmatched: 13. CDR1 MDHEN and CDR2 SYDVKM come from the germline V gene. CDR3 coding DNA: TGTGCCAGCCAGGGCCAGGGGGCCTTATCGGCTTTCTTT. Translation: CASQGQGALSAFF. Based on the CDR3 plus reference TRBV28 and TRBJ1-1, the full variable domain is DVKVTQSSRYLVKRTGEKVFLECVQDMDHENMFWYRQDPGLGLRLIYFSYDVKMKEKGDIPEGYSVSREKKERFSLILESASTNQTSMYLCASQGQGALSAFFGQGTRLTVV.

This clone was counted between two and nine times. The rearrangement uses TRBV27 and TRBJ1-1; 10 nucleotides agree with TRBD1. The CDR3 length is 14 residues. Germline lookup yields CDR1 MNHEY and CDR2 SMNVEV (reference sequence). With 4 bases clipped from V and 5 bases from J, the junction kept 4 bases outside the gene matches. This CDR3 is CASSSPGQGTEAFF. CDR3 coding DNA: TGTGCCAGCAGTTCCCCGGGACAGGGGACTGAAGCTTTCTTT.

This chain uses TRBV7-2 with TRBJ2-1, with TRBD1 matching 7 bases. CDR1 SGHTA and CDR2 FQGNSA come from the germline V gene. This CDR3 is built from 13 residues. Losses at the gene ends were 3 bases for V and 10 bases for J; bases not matched to a gene: 6. This CDR3 is CASSLRLGQEQFF. CDR3 coding DNA: TGTGCCAGCAGCTTGAGGTTGGGACAGGAGCAGTTCTTC.

This rearrangement joins TRBV2 to TRBJ2-1, with D unclear. The CDR3 sequence is 16 residues long. From germline, CDR1 is SNHLY and CDR2 FYNNEI. The V gene lost 6 bases and the J gene lost 1 base, with 16 bases spanning the gap. The CDR3 loop is CASSAARVKSYNEQFF. CDR3 DNA sequence: TGTGCCAGCAGCGCCGCGCGAGTGAAGTCCTACAATGAGCAGTTCTTC.